These 19 T cell receptor beta chains were all obtained from the same sample, sequenced in a study of blood T cell repertoires in COVID-19 (TCRdb year 2020). The library was obtained by the immunoSEQ multiplex PCR assay. TCRdb carries this immuneACCESS record with in-frame sequences only. Its versions omit some clonotypes, under half of them owing to an unresolved V gene in the studies checked, with the rest unexplained. In all, the sample holds roughly 74,000 clones, and 84% of those were seen once. The leading ten clones occupy 36% of the sample. The sequencing input was peripheral blood. The receptors come from a man between 70 and 80 years old with acute or convalescent COVID-19.

This chain links TRBV25-1 with TRBJ2-6; D is uncertain. Germline loops: CDR1 MGHDK, CDR2 SYGVNS. V was cut by 3 bases and J by 4 bases, with 7 bases left in between. The CDR3 has 14 residues. In DNA form, the CDR3 reads TGTGCCAGCAGTGAGGTAGTGGGGGCCAACGTCCTGACTTTC. Amino acids: CASSEVVGANVLTF.

The chain uses TRBV19 and TRBJ1-5; D perhaps matches TRBD1 (6 bases). The length of the CDR3 is 14 residues. Germline V lookup: CDR1 LNHDA, CDR2 SQIVND (reference sequence). Trimming cost V 2 bases and J 5 bases, with 10 bases left between them. In nucleotides, the CDR3 is TGTGCCAGTAGTATAAAACAGGGCTATCAGCCCCAGCATTTT. It is translated as CASSIKQGYQPQHF.

The rearrangement links TRBV14 to TRBJ1-1; D call uncertain. Germline CDR1 is SGHDN and CDR2 is FVKESK. CDR3 length: 17 residues. V was clipped by 0 bases and J by 0 bases, with 14 bases between them. The CDR3 DNA reads TGTGCCAGCAGCCAAGAGTTTCCGGAGAGCATGAACACTGAAGCTTTCTTT. As protein: CASSQEFPESMNTEAFF. Full variable domain (missing parts from reference TRBV14 and TRBJ1-1): EAGVTQFPSHSVIEKGQTVTLRCDPISGHDNLYWYRRVMGKEIKFLLHFVKESKQDESGMPNNRFLAERTGGTYSTLKVQPAELEDSGVYFCASSQEFPESMNTEAFFGQGTRLTVV.

The chain recombines TRBV11-2 with TRBJ2-2; 8 nucleotides match TRBD2. Germline V gene lookup returns CDR1 SGHAT and CDR2 FQNNGV. There are 18 residues in the CDR3. With V trimmed by 4 bases and J by 4 bases, 14 bases remained unmatched. This CDR3 is CASSSLAGRVGGTGELFF. The CDR3 DNA follows: TGTGCCAGCAGCTCCTTAGCGGGGAGGGTGGGTGGCACCGGGGAGCTGTTTTTT.

The chain links TRBV10-3 to TRBJ2-2; TRBD2 is a possible D gene (5 bases). There are 14 residues in the CDR3. Germline V gene lookup returns CDR1 ENHRY and CDR2 SYGVKD. V was cut by 7 bases and J by 0 bases, with 9 bases left in between. The CDR3 region is CAIKNGANTGELFF. In DNA form, the CDR3 reads TGTGCCATCAAAAACGGGGCGAACACCGGGGAGCTGTTTTTT.

The genes are TRBV3-1 (or the pseudogene TRBV3-2) and TRBJ2-2; TRBD2 matches at 10 bases. CDR1 is LGHDT, CDR2 YNNKEL, per germline (reference sequence). The length of the CDR3 is 19 residues. The J segment lost 5 bases and the V segment lost 3 bases, leaving 15 bases of the junction unmatched. The CDR3 spells CASSHTAVPGLARTGELFF. In DNA, the CDR3 is TGTGCCAGCAGCCATACAGCAGTACCGGGACTAGCGCGAACCGGGGAGCTGTTTTTT.

Concerning this clone: Being one base from a much bigger clone, this may be a read error. Distinct nucleotide sequences in the sample also encode this CDR3. V and J are TRBV28 and TRBJ2-2; 8 bases agree with TRBD2. The CDR3 length is 13 residues. Germline V gene data show CDR1 as MDHEN and CDR2 as SYDVKM. CDR3 sequence reads: CASSLRGGGQLFF. The DNA of the CDR3 is TGTGCCAGCAGTTTACGGGGGGGCGGGCAGCTGTTTTTT.

The CDR3 bases are TGTGCCAGCAGTGAAGTGGTTGGCCAGCCCCAGCATTTT. Its protein product is CASSEVVGQPQHF. This chain uses TRBV2 with TRBJ1-5; no clear D gene. Germline CDR1 and CDR2: SNHLY and FYNNEI. V was clipped by 1 base and J by 7 bases, with 8 bases between them. The CDR3 runs 13 residues.

This clone appeared a few times. The chain recombines TRBV11-2 with TRBJ2-1, with TRBD2 matching over 9 bases. The J segment lost 3 bases and the V segment lost 4 bases, leaving 10 bases of the junction unmatched. The CDR3 runs to 17 residues. Germline V CDR1 and CDR2: SGHAT, FQNNGV. CDR3 sequence (DNA): TGTGCCAGCAGCTCCCCCCGGGGTAGCGGGAGCTACAATGAGCAGTTCTTC. As protein: CASSSPRGSGSYNEQFF.

The V gene is TRBV5-1, the J gene TRBJ2-1; 9 bases are shared with TRBD2. Trimming at V came to 4 bases and at J to 10 bases, leaving 9 bases not matched to a gene. Germline-derived CDR1 and CDR2 are SGHRS and YFSETQ. This CDR3 region has 14 residues. The CDR3 nucleotides read TGCGCCAGCAGCGCGGGGGGGACCGGGGCCGAGCAGTTCTTC. Protein sequence: CASSAGGTGAEQFF.

This chain joins TRBV5-6 and TRBJ2-7, with 10 bases that match TRBD1. CDR3 length equals 17 residues. Germline CDR1 and CDR2: SGHDT and YYEEEE. J lost 5 bases, V lost 2 bases, and 13 bases had no gene match. CDR3 nucleotides: TGTGCCAGCAGCTTAGCACCCCGTGGGACAGGGGCCCACGAGCAGTACTTC. Amino acid sequence: CASSLAPRGTGAHEQYF. The complete variable domain, with remaining parts taken from reference TRBV5-6 and TRBJ2-7, reads DAGVTQSPTHLIKTRGQQVTLRCSPKSGHDTVSWYQQALGQGPQFIFQYYEEEERQRGNFPDRFSGHQFPNYSSELNVNALLLGDSALYLCASSLAPRGTGAHEQYFGPGTRLTVT.

This sequence joins TRBV9 and TRBJ2-1, with 9 bases fitting TRBD2. This CDR3 has 15 residues. Germline trimming cut 1 base from V and 5 bases from J; bases unmatched to any gene: 4. Germline V lookup: CDR1 SGDLS, CDR2 YYNGEE. CDR3 in DNA: TGTGCCAGCAGCGTACCAGCGGGGGGCCACAATGAGCAGTTCTTC. This gives the protein CASSVPAGGHNEQFF.

J is TRBJ2-2 and V is TRBV25-1; 9 bases are a match to TRBD1. Germline CDR1 MGHDK, CDR2 SYGVNS. This CDR3 comprises 15 residues. Germline trimming cut 6 bases from V and 4 bases from J; bases unmatched to any gene: 6. This CDR3 reads CASRSTGGTTGELFF. The CDR3 DNA sequence: TGTGCCAGCAGATCGACAGGGGGGACCACCGGGGAGCTGTTTTTT.

This clone was recorded once. The chain combines TRBV3-1 (or the pseudogene TRBV3-2) with TRBJ2-5; D call uncertain. There are 14 residues in the CDR3. Per the germline V gene, CDR1 is LGHDT and CDR2 is YNNKEL (reference sequence). The germline V and J ends were trimmed by 1 base and 5 bases, with 11 bases remaining between them. CDR3 sequence (DNA): TGTGCCAGCAGCCAAGTGACATCTGGGGAGACCCAGTACTTC. Translated: CASSQVTSGETQYF.

The chain recombines TRBV6-5 with TRBJ2-7; possibly TRBD2 for D (6 bases). V was trimmed by 5 bases and J by 0 bases, leaving 11 bases between them. Germline V gives CDR1 MNHEY, CDR2 SVGAGI. The length of the CDR3 is 14 residues. The DNA for the CDR3 is TGTGCCAGCAGTCTGAGCGGGTCCTCCTACGAGCAGTACTTC. Protein product: CASSLSGSSYEQYF.

This chain uses TRBV11-2 with TRBJ1-6, with 7 nucleotides matching TRBD1. The CDR3 covers 14 residues. Germline V lookup: CDR1 SGHAT, CDR2 FQNNGV. Germline trimming cut 5 bases from V and 7 bases from J; bases unmatched to any gene: 5. Here the CDR3 reads CASSARDRNSPLHF. In DNA form, the CDR3 reads TGTGCCAGCAGCGCCCGGGACAGAAATTCACCCCTCCACTTT.

V is TRBV11-2 and J is TRBJ1-6; TRBD1 is a possible D gene (5 bases). Germline lookup yields CDR1 SGHAT and CDR2 FQNNGV. The CDR3 consists of 13 residues. V was cut by 3 bases and J by 10 bases, with 10 bases left in between. The CDR3 DNA reads as TGTGCCAGCAGCTTGGGCAGGGCCTCACCCCTCCACTTT. Amino acid sequence: CASSLGRASPLHF.

Only a few counts were recorded for this clone. The chain couples TRBV30 to TRBJ1-6; 9 bases fit TRBD1. CDR3 length: 13 residues. CDR1 and CDR2 (germline): GTSNPN, SVGIG (reference sequence). J gave up 7 bases and V 5 bases, and 3 bases lay outside the gene matches. The CDR3 DNA reads TGTGCCTGGGGGACAGGGAGGAATTCACCCCTCCACTTT. This codes for CAWGTGRNSPLHF.

This rearrangement joins TRBV5-1 to TRBJ2-7, with 7 nucleotides matching TRBD2. Germline V gives CDR1 SGHRS, CDR2 YFSETQ. The V and J ends lost 2 bases and 5 bases, in that order; junction bases with no gene match: 10. The CDR3 length is 15 residues. The CDR3: CASSFTESGGNEQYF. The CDR3 nucleotides are TGCGCCAGCAGCTTTACCGAGTCCGGGGGGAACGAGCAGTACTTC.